The source of this T cell receptor beta chain is a study of cytomegalovirus exposure and HLA in healthy donors. Whole-study results and caveats: A later examination showed that TCR association rates differed by HLA locus, with DRB1 most and HLA-C fewest.

Details on this clone: The antigen is unknown.

PCR amplification relied on 60 Vbeta primers (plus 13 Jbeta primers). Profiling relied on immunoSEQ multiplex PCR, and the TCRdb table lists in-frame clones only, not all of them. The table shows about 140,000 clones, with roughly 90% occurring only once. This TCR was recovered from a woman in her thirties or forties in good health and CMV-seronegative. The material sequenced was PBMCs.

The CDR3 DNA sequence: TGTGCCAGCAGCGGGAGGACGAACACCGGGGAGCTGTTTTTT. It is translated as CASSGRTNTGELFF. V gene TRBV4-2 combines with J gene TRBJ2-2; perhaps TRBD2 as D (6 bases). V lost 5 bases and J 0 bases, leaving 7 bases between the germline ends. CDR1 and CDR2 (germline): LGHNA, YNFKEQ. CDR3 length: 14 residues.